The next 3 T cell receptor beta chains were all read from a single sample in a study of blood T cell repertoires in COVID-19. Method: immunoSEQ multiplex PCR; TCRdb's copy keeps in-frame clones and lacks some. The sample carries roughly 150,000 clones, around four fifths recorded once. The sequencing sample was made of peripheral blood. These receptor sequences come from a woman of 80 years or more with acute or convalescent COVID-19.

This clone has ten or more counts. V is TRBV6-2 or TRBV6-3 and J is TRBJ1-1; D is possibly TRBD1 (6 bases). This CDR3 region has 15 residues. Germline V gene sequence: CDR1 MNHEY, CDR2 SVGEGT. Deletions cut 6 bases from V and 0 bases from J, with 14 bases between. This chain's CDR3 is CASSPGQTLNTEAFF. The CDR3 region has the DNA TGTGCCAGCAGCCCCGGACAGACCCTGAACACTGAAGCTTTCTTT.

The chain has TRBV28 and TRBJ1-2, with D uncertain. The CDR3 length is 14 residues. The germline V gene encodes CDR1 MDHEN and CDR2 SYDVKM. Trimming left V 5 bases short and J 9 bases short, with 19 bases between. In DNA form, the CDR3 reads TGTGCCAGCAGTATTATCTCATCGGGGAGAAGCTACACCTTC. Its protein product is CASSIISSGRSYTF.

This clone was seen only a few times. This chain links TRBV18 with TRBJ1-2; 11 nucleotides align to TRBD1. The trim removed 5 bases at V and 7 bases at J, leaving 6 bases unmatched. CDR1 is KGHSH, CDR2 LQKENI, per germline. The CDR3 runs 14 residues. CDR3 nucleotide sequence: TGTGCCAGCTCAGAAGGACAGGGGGCGTTTGGCTACACCTTC. It is translated as CASSEGQGAFGYTF. The full variable domain, rest sourced from reference TRBV18 and TRBJ1-2, is NAGVMQNPRHLVRRRGQEARLRCSPMKGHSHVYWYRQLPEEGLKFMVYLQKENIIDESGMPKERFSAEFPKEGPSILRIQQVVRGDSAAYFCASSEGQGAFGYTFGSGTRLTVV.